Following are 8 T cell receptor beta chains from one sample sequenced in a study of T cells in Graves' hyperthyroidism and ophthalmopathy. Using RNA transcripts as the source, TCR beta CDR3 regions were amplified. First-round RT-PCR of the TCR CDR3 relied on the HTBI primer set. TCRdb ran MiXCR on the multiplex PCR reads and lists one entry per CDR3 protein. The profile shows over 650,000 distinct CDR3 sequences, 16% of them singletons. Input material: blood. The receptors stem from a man younger than 35 with Graves' hyperthyroidism.

Only a few counts were recorded for this clonotype. The CDR3 sequence is CSAVEGSNNSPLHF. The CDR3 DNA sequence: TGCAGTGCCGTTGAGGGTTCGAATAATTCACCCCTCCACTTT. This chain connects TRBV20-1 to TRBJ1-6; D not certain. The V end was cut by 6 bases, the J end by 5 bases, with 14 bases between. Germline values: CDR1 DFQATT, CDR2 SNEGSKA (reference sequence). The CDR3 contains 14 residues.

This clonotype was counted many times. The chain carries TRBV28 and TRBJ1-2; D remains unclear. V was pared by 3 bases and J by 6 bases, with 5 bases between. The CDR3 runs to 11 residues. CDR1 is MDHEN, CDR2 SYDVKM, per germline. CDR3 coding DNA: TGTGCCAGCAGTTTTGAAGATGGCTACACCTTC. Translation: CASSFEDGYTF.

The sample holds a few counts of this clonotype. The CDR3 is CASSKQVEQPQHF. As DNA, the CDR3 is TGTGCCAGTAGTAAACAGGTTGAACAGCCCCAGCATTTT. The genes are TRBV19 and TRBJ1-5; D perhaps matches TRBD1 (5 bases). The CDR3 spans 13 residues. Germline-derived CDR1 and CDR2 are LNHDA and SQIVND (reference sequence). Trimming removed 4 bases at V and 7 bases at J, with 11 bases between.

This clonotype was seen ten or more times. The chain is built from TRBV2 and TRBJ2-1, with D possibly TRBD1 on 6 matching bases. Germline V gene data show CDR1 as SNHLY and CDR2 as FYNNEI. V gave up 8 bases and J gave up 3 bases, with 14 bases separating them. CDR3 size: 14 residues. For the CDR3, the DNA is TGTGCCAGCCAACCCGGACAGCACTACAATGAGCAGTTCTTC. Translating it yields CASQPGQHYNEQFF.

The rearrangement links TRBV29-1 to TRBJ2-2, with 7 bases aligning to TRBD2. Looked up from germline, CDR1 is SQVTM and CDR2 is ANQGSEA. V was pared by 5 bases and J by 7 bases, with 10 bases of the junction left unmatched. This CDR3 region has 14 residues. The CDR3 DNA follows: TGCAGCGTTTTGTTAGCGGGTATGGTCGGGGAGCTGTTTTTT. This gives the protein CSVLLAGMVGELFF.

The chain carries TRBV20-1 and TRBJ1-5; perhaps TRBD1 as D (6 bases). Germline V lookup: CDR1 DFQATT, CDR2 SNEGSKA (reference sequence). V lost 6 bases to trimming and J lost 4 bases, with 16 bases between them. This CDR3 has 14 residues. CDR3 sequence: CSAPGQGNNQPQHF. CDR3 bases: TGCAGTGCCCCGGGGCAGGGGAATAATCAGCCCCAGCATTTT.

The sample holds a few counts of this clonotype. This chain links TRBV12-3 or TRBV12-4 with TRBJ2-7, with 7 bases aligning to TRBD1. Trimming cost V 3 bases and J 3 bases; bases outside gene matches: 5. There are 14 residues in the CDR3. The CDR3 is CASSFRDRIYEQYF. CDR3 in DNA: TGTGCCAGCAGTTTCCGGGACAGAATCTACGAGCAGTACTTC.

This clonotype was counted only a few times. The CDR3 region is CSAPGESSGRVNEQFF. The CDR3 DNA reads as TGCAGTGCTCCTGGGGAGTCTAGCGGGAGGGTCAATGAGCAGTTCTTC. This chain uses TRBV20-1 with TRBJ2-1; TRBD2 agrees at 12 bases. V gave up 5 bases and J gave up 6 bases; unmatched junction bases: 11. CDR3 length: 16 residues. CDR1 and CDR2 from the germline V gene are DFQATT and SNEGSKA (reference sequence).